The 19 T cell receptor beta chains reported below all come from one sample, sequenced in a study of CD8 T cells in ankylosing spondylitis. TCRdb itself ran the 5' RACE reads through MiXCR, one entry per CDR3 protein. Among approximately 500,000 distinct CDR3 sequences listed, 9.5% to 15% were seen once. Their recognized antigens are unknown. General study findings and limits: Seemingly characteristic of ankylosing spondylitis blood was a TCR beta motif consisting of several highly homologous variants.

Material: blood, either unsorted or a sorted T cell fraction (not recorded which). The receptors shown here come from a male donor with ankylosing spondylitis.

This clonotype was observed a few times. CDR3 bases: TGCAGTGCTCCTAGTAGCGGGATGTCGTTGGGGCAGTTCTTC. It codes for CSAPSSGMSLGQFF. The chain carries TRBV20-1 and TRBJ2-1; 8 bases fit TRBD2. V was pared by 5 bases and J by 12 bases, with 15 bases of the junction left unmatched. The CDR3 has 14 residues. CDR1 DFQATT and CDR2 SNEGSKA come from the germline V gene (reference sequence).

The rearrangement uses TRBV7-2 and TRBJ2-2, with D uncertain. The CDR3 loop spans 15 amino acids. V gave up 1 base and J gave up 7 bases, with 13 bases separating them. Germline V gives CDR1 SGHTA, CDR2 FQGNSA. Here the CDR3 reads CASSLGLLSGGELFF. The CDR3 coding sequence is TGTGCCAGCAGCTTAGGTCTACTAAGTGGCGGGGAGCTGTTTTTT.

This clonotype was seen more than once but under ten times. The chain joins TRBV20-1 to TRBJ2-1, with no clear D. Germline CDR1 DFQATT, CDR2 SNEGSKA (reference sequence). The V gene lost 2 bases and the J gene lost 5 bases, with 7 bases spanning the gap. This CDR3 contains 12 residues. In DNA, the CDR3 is TGCAGTGCTAGACCCAGGAACAATGAGCAGTTCTTC. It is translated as CSARPRNNEQFF.

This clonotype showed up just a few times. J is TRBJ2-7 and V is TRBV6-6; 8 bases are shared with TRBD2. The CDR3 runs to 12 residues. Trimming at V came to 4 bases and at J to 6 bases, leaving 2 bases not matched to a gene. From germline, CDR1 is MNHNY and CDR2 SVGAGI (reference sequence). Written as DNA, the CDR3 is TGTGCCAGCAGTTCCCTAGCGGGCGAGCAGTACGTC. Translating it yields CASSSLAGEQYV.

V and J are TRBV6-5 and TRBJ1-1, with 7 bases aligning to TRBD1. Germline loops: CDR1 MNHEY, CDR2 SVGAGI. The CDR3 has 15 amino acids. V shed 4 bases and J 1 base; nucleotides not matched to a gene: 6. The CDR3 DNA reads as TGTGCCAGCAGTTGGGAGGGACAGCCGAACACTGAAGCTTTCTTT. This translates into CASSWEGQPNTEAFF.

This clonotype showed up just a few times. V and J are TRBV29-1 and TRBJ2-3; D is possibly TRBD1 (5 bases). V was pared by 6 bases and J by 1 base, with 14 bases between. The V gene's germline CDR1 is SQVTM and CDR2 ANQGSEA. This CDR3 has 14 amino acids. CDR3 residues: CSVSVPGRTDTQYF. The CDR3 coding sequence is TGCAGCGTGTCCGTTCCAGGGCGCACAGATACGCAGTATTTT.

CDR3 nucleotide sequence: TGCAGTGCTAGAGATGTCGACGGGGCCGAGCAGTACGTC. The encoded protein is CSARDVDGAEQYV. V gene TRBV20-1 combines with J gene TRBJ2-7; D is possibly TRBD1 or TRBD2 (5 bases each). Germline values: CDR1 DFQATT, CDR2 SNEGSKA (reference sequence). This CDR3 has 13 amino acids. Trimming stripped 0 bases from V and 6 bases from J, with 12 bases between.

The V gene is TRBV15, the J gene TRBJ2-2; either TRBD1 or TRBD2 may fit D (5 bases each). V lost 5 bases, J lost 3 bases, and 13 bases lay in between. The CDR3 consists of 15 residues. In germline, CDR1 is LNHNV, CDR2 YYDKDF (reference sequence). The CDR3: CATSRPGTYTGELFF. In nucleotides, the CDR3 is TGTGCCACCAGCCGGCCCGGGACCTACACCGGGGAGCTGTTTTTT. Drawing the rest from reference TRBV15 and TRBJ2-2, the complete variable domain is DAMVIQNPRYQVTQFGKPVTLSCSQTLNHNVMYWYQQKSSQAPKLLFHYYDKDFNNEADTPDNFQSRRPNTSFCFLDIRSPGLGDTAMYLCATSRPGTYTGELFFGEGSRLTVL.

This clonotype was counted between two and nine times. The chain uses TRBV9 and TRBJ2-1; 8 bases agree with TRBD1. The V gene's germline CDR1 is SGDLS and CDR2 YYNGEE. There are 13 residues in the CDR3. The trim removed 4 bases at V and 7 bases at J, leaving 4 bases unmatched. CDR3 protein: CASSRDRWNEQFF. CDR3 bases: TGTGCCAGCAGCCGGGACAGGTGGAATGAGCAGTTCTTC.

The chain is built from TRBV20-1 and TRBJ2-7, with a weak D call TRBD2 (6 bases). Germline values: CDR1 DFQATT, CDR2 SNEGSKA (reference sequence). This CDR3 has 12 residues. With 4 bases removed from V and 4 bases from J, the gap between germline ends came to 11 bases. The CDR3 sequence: CSAIRGIYEQYF. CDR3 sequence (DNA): TGCAGTGCTATTCGCGGGATATACGAGCAGTACTTC.

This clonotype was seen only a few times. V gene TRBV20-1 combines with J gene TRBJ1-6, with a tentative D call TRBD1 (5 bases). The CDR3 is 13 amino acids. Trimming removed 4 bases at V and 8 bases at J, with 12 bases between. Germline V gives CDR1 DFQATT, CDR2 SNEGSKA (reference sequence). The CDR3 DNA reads TGCAGTGCTAAGCGGGGGTCCGATTCACCCCTCCACTTT. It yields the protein CSAKRGSDSPLHF.

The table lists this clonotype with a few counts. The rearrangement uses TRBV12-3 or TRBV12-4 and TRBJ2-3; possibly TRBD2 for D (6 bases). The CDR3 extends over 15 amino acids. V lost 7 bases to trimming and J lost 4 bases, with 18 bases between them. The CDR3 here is CASTQEGTSADTQYF. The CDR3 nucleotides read TGTGCCAGCACCCAAGAGGGGACTTCCGCAGATACGCAGTATTTT.

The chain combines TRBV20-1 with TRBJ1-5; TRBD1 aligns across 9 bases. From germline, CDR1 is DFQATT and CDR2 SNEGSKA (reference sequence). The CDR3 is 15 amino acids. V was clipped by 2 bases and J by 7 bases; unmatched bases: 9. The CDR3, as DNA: TGCAGTGCTAGAAACAGGGGGCGTTTCAAACAGCCCCAGCATTTT. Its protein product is CSARNRGRFKQPQHF.

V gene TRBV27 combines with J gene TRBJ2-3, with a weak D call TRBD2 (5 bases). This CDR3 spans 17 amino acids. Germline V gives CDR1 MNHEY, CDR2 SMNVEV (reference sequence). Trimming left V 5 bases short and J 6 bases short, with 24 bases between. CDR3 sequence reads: CASSPPPRGTSRDTQYF. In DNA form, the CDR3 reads TGTGCCAGCAGTCCCCCCCCCCGGGGTACCTCGCGGGATACGCAGTATTTT.

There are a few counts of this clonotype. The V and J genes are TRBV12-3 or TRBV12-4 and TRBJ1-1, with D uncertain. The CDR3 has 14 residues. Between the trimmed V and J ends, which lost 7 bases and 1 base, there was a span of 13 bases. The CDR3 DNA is TGTGCCAGCACTACCCACCCTGGGAACACTGAAGCTTTCTTT. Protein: CASTTHPGNTEAFF.

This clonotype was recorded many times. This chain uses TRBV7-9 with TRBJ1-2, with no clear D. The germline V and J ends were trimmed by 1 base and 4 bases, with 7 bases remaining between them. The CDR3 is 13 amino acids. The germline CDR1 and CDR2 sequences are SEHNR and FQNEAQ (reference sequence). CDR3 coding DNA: TGTGCCAGCAGCTTAGATTACAGCTATGGCTACACCTTC. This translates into CASSLDYSYGYTF. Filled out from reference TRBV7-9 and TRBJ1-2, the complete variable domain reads DTGVSQNPRHKITKRGQNVTFRCDPISEHNRLYWYRQTLGQGPEFLTYFQNEAQLEKSRLLSDRFSAERPKGSFSTLEIQRTEQGDSAMYLCASSLDYSYGYTFGSGTRLTVV.

CDR3 coding DNA: TGCAGTGCTCCCGGGACTAGTAACAATGAGCAGTTCTTC. It is translated as CSAPGTSNNEQFF. The chain links TRBV20-1 to TRBJ2-1; 8 positions agree with TRBD2. The CDR3 contains 13 residues. The germline V gene has CDR1 DFQATT and CDR2 SNEGSKA (reference sequence). The V and J ends lost 5 bases and 5 bases, in that order; junction bases with no gene match: 5.

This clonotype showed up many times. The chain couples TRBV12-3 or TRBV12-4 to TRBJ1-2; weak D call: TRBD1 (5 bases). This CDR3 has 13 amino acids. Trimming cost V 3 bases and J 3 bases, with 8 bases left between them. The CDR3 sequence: CASSLTGDYGYTF. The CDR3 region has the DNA TGTGCCAGCAGTTTGACGGGGGACTATGGCTACACCTTC.

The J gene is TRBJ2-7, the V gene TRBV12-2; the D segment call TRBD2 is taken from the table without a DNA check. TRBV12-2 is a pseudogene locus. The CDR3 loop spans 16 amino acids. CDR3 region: CASRLAELADPYEQYV. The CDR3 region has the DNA TGTGCAAGTCGCTTAGCGGAGCTAGCGGATCCCTACGAGCAGTACGTC.